Following are 7 T cell receptor beta chains from one sample sequenced in a study of CD8+CD57+ T cells in acquired aplastic anemia. Profiling of TCR beta VDJ combinations and CDR3 sequences used genomic DNA as template. One entry per CDR3 protein, called by TCRdb with MiXCR from the reads. The table lists over 40,000 distinct CDR3 sequences, roughly two thirds of them singletons. Patients picked for sequencing had shown CD8+CD57+ cell expansion detected by flow cytometry. Specimen: sorted CD4+, CD8+, or CD8+CD57+ T cells (not recorded which) from PBMCs. The source is a human donor with aplastic anemia.

This chain uses TRBV7-2 with TRBJ1-2, with 8 bases that match TRBD1. This CDR3 comprises 15 residues. From germline, CDR1 is SGHTA and CDR2 FQGNSA. Germline trimming cut 4 bases from V and 0 bases from J; bases unmatched to any gene: 4. CDR3 loop: CASSSPTGANYGYTF. In nucleotides, the CDR3 is TGTGCCAGCAGCTCTCCGACAGGGGCTAACTATGGCTACACCTTC. Filled out from reference TRBV7-2 and TRBJ1-2, the complete variable domain reads GAGVSQSPSNKVTEKGKDVELRCDPISGHTALYWYRQSLGQGLEFLIYFQGNSAPDKSGLPSDRFSAERTGGSVSTLTIQRTQQEDSAVYLCASSSPTGANYGYTFGSGTRLTVV.

The V and J genes are TRBV10-3 and TRBJ2-7, with D possibly called TRBD1 or TRBD2 (5 bases each). CDR3 length: 14 residues. Germline CDR1 reads ENHRY; CDR2 reads SYGVKD. The V end was cut by 3 bases, the J end by 1 base, with 10 bases between. CDR3 sequence: CAISDTGGSYEQYF. The CDR3, as DNA: TGTGCCATCAGTGACACAGGAGGATCCTACGAGCAGTACTTC.

This clonotype was detected many times. The chain combines TRBV5-1 with TRBJ2-7; 9 bases line up with TRBD1. The J segment lost 3 bases and the V segment lost 4 bases, leaving 8 bases of the junction unmatched. This CDR3 region has 15 residues. Germline CDR1 and CDR2: SGHRS and YFSETQ. The CDR3 is CASSVGQGGNYEQYF. In nucleotides, the CDR3 is TGCGCCAGCAGCGTGGGACAGGGTGGTAACTACGAGCAGTACTTC.

This clonotype was counted ten times or more. Germline and junction disagree at one end, which may indicate a read error. This chain joins TRBV10-3 and TRBJ1-5; D is undetermined. The CDR3 sequence is 15 residues long. Germline V CDR1 and CDR2: ENHRY, SYGVKD. CDR3 loop: CASSEEGGSNQPQHF. The CDR3 DNA reads TGTGCCAGCAGTGAGGAGGGAGGGAGCAATCAGCCCCAGCATTTT.

With regard to this clonotype: A clone one base away is much larger, so this may be a read error. This chain joins TRBV7-7 and TRBJ2-1; maybe TRBD1 (6 bases). Trimming took off 4 bases at V and 15 bases at J, with 22 bases between the two ends. This CDR3 has 14 residues. Germline CDR1 reads SSHAT; CDR2 reads FNYEAQ (reference sequence). Written as DNA, the CDR3 is TGTGCCAGCAGCTCAAAACCTTCAGGGGCCCCCCGGTTCTTC. This encodes CASSSKPSGAPRFF.

The chain carries TRBV7-9 and TRBJ2-5, with D possibly being TRBD2 (7 bases). Trimming removed 5 bases from V and 3 bases from J, with 10 bases in between. Germline CDR1 SEHNR, CDR2 FQNEAQ (reference sequence). The CDR3 is 13 residues long. CDR3 loop: CASSVGGEETQYF. CDR3 nucleotides: TGTGCCAGCAGCGTAGGGGGGGAAGAGACCCAGTACTTC.

This chain uses TRBV7-9 with TRBJ1-3, with D possibly being TRBD1 (6 bases). CDR3 length equals 15 residues. Germline CDR1 SEHNR, CDR2 FQNEAQ (reference sequence). The V gene lost 7 bases and the J gene lost 4 bases, with 17 bases spanning the gap. The CDR3 nucleotides are TGTGCCAGCACCCAGGGGCAGGGGATCGGAAACACCATATATTTT. It is translated as CASTQGQGIGNTIYF.